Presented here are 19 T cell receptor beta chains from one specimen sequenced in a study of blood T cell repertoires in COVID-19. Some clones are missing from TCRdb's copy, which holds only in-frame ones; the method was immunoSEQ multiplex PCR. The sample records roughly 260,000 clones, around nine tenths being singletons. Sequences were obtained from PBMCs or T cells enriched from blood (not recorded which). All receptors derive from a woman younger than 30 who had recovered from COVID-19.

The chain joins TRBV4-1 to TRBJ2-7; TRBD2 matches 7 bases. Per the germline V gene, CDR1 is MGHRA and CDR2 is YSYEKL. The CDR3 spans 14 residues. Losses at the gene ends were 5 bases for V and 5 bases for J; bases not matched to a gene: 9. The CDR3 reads CASSNLAESHEQYF. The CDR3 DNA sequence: TGCGCCAGCAGCAACCTAGCGGAGTCTCACGAGCAGTACTTC.

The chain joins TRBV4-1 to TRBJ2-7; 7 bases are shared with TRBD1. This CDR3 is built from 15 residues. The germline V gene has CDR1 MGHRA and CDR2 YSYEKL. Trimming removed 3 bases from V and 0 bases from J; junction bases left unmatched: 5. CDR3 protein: CASSHRQGTSYEQYF. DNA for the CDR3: TGCGCCAGCAGCCACCGACAGGGTACCTCCTACGAGCAGTACTTC.

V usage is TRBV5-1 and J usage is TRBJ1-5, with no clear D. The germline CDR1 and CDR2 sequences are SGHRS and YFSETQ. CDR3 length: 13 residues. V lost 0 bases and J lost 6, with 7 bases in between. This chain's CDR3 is CASSLVGGQPQHF. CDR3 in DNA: TGCGCCAGCAGCTTGGTCGGCGGTCAGCCCCAGCATTTT. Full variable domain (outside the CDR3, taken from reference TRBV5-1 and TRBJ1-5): KAGVTQTPRYLIKTRGQQVTLSCSPISGHRSVSWYQQTPGQGLQFLFEYFSETQRNKGNFPGRFSGRQFSNSRSEMNVSTLELGDSALYLCASSLVGGQPQHFGDGTRLSIL.

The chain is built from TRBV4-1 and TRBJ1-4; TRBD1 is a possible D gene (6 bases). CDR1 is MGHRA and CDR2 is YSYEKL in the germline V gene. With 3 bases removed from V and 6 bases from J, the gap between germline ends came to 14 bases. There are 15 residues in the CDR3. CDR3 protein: CASSHLQGADEKLFF. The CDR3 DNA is TGCGCCAGCAGCCACCTACAGGGAGCCGATGAAAAACTGTTTTTT.

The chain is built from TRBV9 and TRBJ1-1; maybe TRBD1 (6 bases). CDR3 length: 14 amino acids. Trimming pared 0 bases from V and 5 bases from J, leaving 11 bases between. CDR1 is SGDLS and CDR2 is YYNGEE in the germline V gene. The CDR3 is CASSVDRVRTEAFF. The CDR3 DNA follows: TGTGCCAGCAGCGTAGACAGGGTAAGGACTGAAGCTTTCTTT.

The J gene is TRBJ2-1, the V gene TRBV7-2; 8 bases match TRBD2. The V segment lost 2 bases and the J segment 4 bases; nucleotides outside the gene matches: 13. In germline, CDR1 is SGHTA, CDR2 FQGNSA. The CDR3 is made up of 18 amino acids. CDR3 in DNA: TGTGCCAGCAGCTTAAAGTTGTCGGAGCGGGGGTCATACAATGAGCAGTTCTTC. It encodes CASSLKLSERGSYNEQFF.

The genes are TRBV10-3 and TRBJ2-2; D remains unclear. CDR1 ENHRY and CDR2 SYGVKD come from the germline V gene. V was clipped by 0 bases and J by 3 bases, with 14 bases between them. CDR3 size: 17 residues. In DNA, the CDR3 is TGTGCCATCAGTGAGTCAGGTAGCTTTTTGGACACCGGGGAGCTGTTTTTT. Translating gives CAISESGSFLDTGELFF.

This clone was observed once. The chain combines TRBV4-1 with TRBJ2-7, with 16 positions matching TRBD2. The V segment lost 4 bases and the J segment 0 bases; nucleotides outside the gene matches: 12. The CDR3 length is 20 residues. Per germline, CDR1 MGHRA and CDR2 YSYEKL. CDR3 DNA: TGCGCCAGCAGCCGCCGGACGGGACTAGCGGGGGGGGGAAGCTCCTACGAGCAGTACTTC. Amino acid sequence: CASSRRTGLAGGGSSYEQYF.

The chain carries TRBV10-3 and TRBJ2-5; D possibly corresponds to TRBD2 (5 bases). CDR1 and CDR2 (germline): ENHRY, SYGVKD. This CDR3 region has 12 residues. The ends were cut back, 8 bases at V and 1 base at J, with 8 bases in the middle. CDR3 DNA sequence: TGTGCCATCGGACTTTCCCAAGAGACCCAGTACTTC. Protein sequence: CAIGLSQETQYF.

CDR3 residues: CASSRLSRAGTEAFF. For the CDR3, the DNA is TGTGCCAGCAGCCGCCTTTCCCGGGCGGGCACTGAAGCTTTCTTT. The chain links TRBV5-6 to TRBJ1-1; no firm D call. From germline, CDR1 is SGHDT and CDR2 YYEEEE. V was shortened by 4 bases and J by 4 bases, with 17 bases between the two germline ends. The CDR3 totals 15 residues.

The DNA of the CDR3 is TGTGCCAGCAGCCAAGTAATGGCTAGTGAGCAGTTCTTC. Translated: CASSQVMASEQFF. This chain connects TRBV14 to TRBJ2-1, with D unclear. V gave up 1 base and J gave up 9 bases, with 10 bases separating them. CDR1 is SGHDN, CDR2 FVKESK, per germline. This CDR3 contains 13 residues.

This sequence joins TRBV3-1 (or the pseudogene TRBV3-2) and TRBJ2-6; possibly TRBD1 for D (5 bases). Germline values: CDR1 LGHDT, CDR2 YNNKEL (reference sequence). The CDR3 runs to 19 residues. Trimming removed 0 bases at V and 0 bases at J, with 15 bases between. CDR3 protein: CASSQEGNQGFSGANVLTF. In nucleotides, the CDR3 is TGTGCCAGCAGCCAAGAAGGTAATCAGGGCTTCTCTGGGGCCAACGTCCTGACTTTC.

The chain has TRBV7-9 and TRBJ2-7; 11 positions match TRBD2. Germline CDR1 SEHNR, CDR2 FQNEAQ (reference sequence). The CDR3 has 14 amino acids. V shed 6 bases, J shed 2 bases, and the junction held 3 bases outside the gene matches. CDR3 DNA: TGTGCCAGCAGAAATAGCGGGAGGGCCTACGAGCAGTACTTC. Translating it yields CASRNSGRAYEQYF.

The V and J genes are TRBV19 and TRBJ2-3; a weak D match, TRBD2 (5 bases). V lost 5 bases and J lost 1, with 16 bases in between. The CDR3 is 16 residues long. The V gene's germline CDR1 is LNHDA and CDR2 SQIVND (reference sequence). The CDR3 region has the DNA TGTGCCAGTAGTGCCTCATGGGGAGACGGCACAGATACGCAGTATTTT. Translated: CASSASWGDGTDTQYF.

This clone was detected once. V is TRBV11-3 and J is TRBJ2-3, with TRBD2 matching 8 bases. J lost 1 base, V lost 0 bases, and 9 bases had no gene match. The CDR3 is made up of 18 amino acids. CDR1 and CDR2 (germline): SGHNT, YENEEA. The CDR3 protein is CASSLDGTPGGGTDTQYF. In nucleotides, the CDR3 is TGTGCCAGCAGCTTAGATGGGACCCCCGGGGGGGGCACAGATACGCAGTATTTT.

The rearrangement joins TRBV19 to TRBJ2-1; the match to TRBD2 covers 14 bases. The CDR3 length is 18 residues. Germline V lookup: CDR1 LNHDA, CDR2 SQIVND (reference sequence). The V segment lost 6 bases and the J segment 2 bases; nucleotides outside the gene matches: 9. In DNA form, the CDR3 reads TGTGCCAGTAGGGATGGGGGGACTAGCGGGAGTGCCTACAATGAGCAGTTCTTC. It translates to CASRDGGTSGSAYNEQFF.

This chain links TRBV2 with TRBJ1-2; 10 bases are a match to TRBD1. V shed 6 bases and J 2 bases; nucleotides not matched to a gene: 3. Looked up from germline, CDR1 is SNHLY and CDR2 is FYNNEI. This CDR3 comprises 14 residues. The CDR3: CASRTGGANYGYTF. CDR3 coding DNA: TGTGCCAGCAGGACAGGGGGCGCAAACTATGGCTACACCTTC.

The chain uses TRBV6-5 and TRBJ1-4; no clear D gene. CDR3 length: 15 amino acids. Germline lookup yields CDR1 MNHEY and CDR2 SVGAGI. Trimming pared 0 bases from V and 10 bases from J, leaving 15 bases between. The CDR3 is CASSYSNQLGVKLFF. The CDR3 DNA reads TGTGCCAGCAGTTACTCGAACCAACTGGGAGTAAAACTGTTTTTT.

Here the CDR3 reads CSIYEGTGLYGYTF. The CDR3 nucleotides read TGCAGCATATATGAAGGGACAGGGCTCTATGGCTACACCTTC. J is TRBJ1-2 and V is TRBV29-1, with 9 bases fitting TRBD1. The germline CDR1 and CDR2 sequences are SQVTM and ANQGSEA. The CDR3 consists of 14 residues. V shed 8 bases and J 4 bases; nucleotides not matched to a gene: 11.